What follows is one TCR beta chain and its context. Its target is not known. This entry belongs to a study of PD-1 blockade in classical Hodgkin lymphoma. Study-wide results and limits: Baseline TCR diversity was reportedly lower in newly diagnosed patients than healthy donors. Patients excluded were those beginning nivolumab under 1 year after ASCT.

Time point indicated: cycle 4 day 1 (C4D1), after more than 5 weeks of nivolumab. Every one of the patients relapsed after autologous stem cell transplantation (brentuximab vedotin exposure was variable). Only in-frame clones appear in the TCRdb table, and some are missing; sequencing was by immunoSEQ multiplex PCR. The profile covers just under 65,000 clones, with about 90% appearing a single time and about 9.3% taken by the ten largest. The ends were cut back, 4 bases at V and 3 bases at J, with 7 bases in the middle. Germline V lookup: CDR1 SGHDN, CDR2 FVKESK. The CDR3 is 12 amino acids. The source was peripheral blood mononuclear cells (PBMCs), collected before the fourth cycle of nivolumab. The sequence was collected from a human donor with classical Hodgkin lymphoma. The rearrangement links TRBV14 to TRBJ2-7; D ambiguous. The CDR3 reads CASSLTIYEQYF. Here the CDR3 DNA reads TGTGCCAGCAGCCTAACTATCTACGAGCAGTACTTC.